Below, one T cell receptor beta chain is given with its context. CDR1 is MDHEN, CDR2 SYDVKM, per germline. The V segment lost 2 bases and the J segment 2 bases; nucleotides outside the gene matches: 6. This CDR3 spans 15 amino acids. The data were taken from a study of technical replicates of blood from four donors. The data were produced by immunoSEQ multiplex PCR, yet TCRdb's version contains in-frame clones alone and is incomplete. Of approximately 10,000 clones in the sample, approximately 93% are singletons; the top ten hold 7.5% to 9.5%. The chain links TRBV28 to TRBJ2-7; the match to TRBD1 covers 7 bases. The clonotype originates from a human donor in good health. Source material: PBMCs. The CDR3 nucleotides are TGTGCCAGCAGTTTAAATTGGCAGGGGGCCTACGAGCAGTACTTC. This sequence encodes CASSLNWQGAYEQYF.